A single sample is the source of the 10 T cell receptor beta chains below, sequenced in a study of shared clonotypes between healthy human individuals (dated by TCRdb to about 2020). Library preparation used the immunoSEQ multiplex PCR assay. TCRdb provides this immuneACCESS table in a form limited to in-frame rearrangements. Some clones are lacking; in checked studies, under half of them reflect an unresolved V gene, and why the rest are absent is not known. This sample is represented by over 850,000 clones; 75% to 80% of them were singletons. 0.55% to 0.7% of the sample comes from the top ten. Sequenced material: memory CD4+ T cells from PBMCs. The label giving this sample's cell subset or site can be read as: CD45RA-negative fraction. Receptors were obtained from a man between 18 and 35 years old in good health. Some clones in this sample may be carry-over from other donors' samples.

The J gene is TRBJ2-2, the V gene TRBV7-9; maybe TRBD2 (5 bases). The length of the CDR3 is 14 residues. With 5 bases removed from V and 6 bases from J, the gap between germline ends came to 13 bases. Germline CDR1 reads SEHNR; CDR2 reads FQNEAQ (reference sequence). CDR3 nucleotides: TGTGCCAGCAGCGTCCGGGGTGTTCCCGGGGAGCTGTTTTTT. It translates to CASSVRGVPGELFF. Using reference TRBV7-9 and TRBJ2-2 for the parts outside the CDR3, the full variable domain is DTGVSQNPRHKITKRGQNVTFRCDPISEHNRLYWYRQTLGQGPEFLTYFQNEAQLEKSRLLSDRFSAERPKGSFSTLEIQRTEQGDSAMYLCASSVRGVPGELFFGEGSRLTVL.

The rearrangement joins TRBV5-4 to TRBJ2-3; 13 nucleotides match TRBD2. This CDR3 spans 16 amino acids. Looked up from germline, CDR1 is SGHNT and CDR2 is YYREEE (reference sequence). The V segment lost 4 bases and the J segment 2 bases; nucleotides outside the gene matches: 4. The CDR3 region has the DNA TGTGCCAGCAGCGTGACTAGCGGGAGGAACACAGATACGCAGTATTTT. Its translation is CASSVTSGRNTDTQYF.

This clone was recorded a few times. The chain couples TRBV6-1 to TRBJ1-3; D possibly corresponds to TRBD1 (6 bases). The V end lost 4 bases, the J end lost 0 bases, and 13 bases lay between the germline ends. The germline CDR1 and CDR2 sequences are MNHNS and SASEGT. This CDR3 spans 16 amino acids. CDR3 residues: CASSGWGQDSGNTIYF. CDR3 nucleotide sequence: TGTGCCAGCAGTGGATGGGGGCAGGACTCTGGAAACACCATATATTTT.

The chain recombines TRBV9 with TRBJ2-3; D is unclear. Trimming pared 4 bases from V and 0 bases from J, leaving 3 bases between. CDR1 is SGDLS, CDR2 YYNGEE, per germline. This CDR3 is built from 12 residues. The CDR3 DNA sequence: TGTGCCAGCAGCAAAAGCACAGATACGCAGTATTTT. Protein product: CASSKSTDTQYF.

J is TRBJ2-3 and V is TRBV5-4; TRBD2 agrees at 10 bases. Germline CDR1 is SGHNT and CDR2 is YYREEE (reference sequence). The CDR3 sequence is 16 residues long. Trimming removed 0 bases from V and 4 bases from J; junction bases left unmatched: 5. The CDR3 region has the DNA TGTGCCAGCAGCTTGGGGCTAGCGGGAGTGGCAGATACGCAGTATTTT. Translating gives CASSLGLAGVADTQYF. Looking up the rest from reference TRBV5-4 and TRBJ2-3 gives the full variable domain: ETGVTQSPTHLIKTRGQQVTLRCSSQSGHNTVSWYQQALGQGPQFIFQYYREEENGRGNFPPRFSGLQFPNYSSELNVNALELDDSALYLCASSLGLAGVADTQYFGPGTRLTVL.

The chain is built from TRBV5-6 and TRBJ1-1; no reliable D call. Trimming removed 7 bases from V and 7 bases from J, with 11 bases in between. Germline V gives CDR1 SGHDT, CDR2 YYEEEE. CDR3 length: 11 amino acids. Written as DNA, the CDR3 is TGTGCCAGCTCCCTGTATGGTGAAGCTTTCTTT. Translating gives CASSLYGEAFF.

The V and J genes are TRBV25-1 and TRBJ2-7; 7 bases align to TRBD1. V dropped 6 bases and J dropped 3; count of bases not matched to a gene: 5. The V gene's germline CDR1 is MGHDK and CDR2 SYGVNS. The CDR3 is 13 amino acids. The CDR3 protein is CASRTGSLYEQYF. The CDR3, as DNA: TGTGCCAGCAGGACAGGGTCCCTCTACGAGCAGTACTTC.

The chain links TRBV6-1 to TRBJ1-5; D is unresolved. Trimming pared 2 bases from V and 0 bases from J, leaving 8 bases between. This CDR3 has 15 residues. The germline V gene encodes CDR1 MNHNS and CDR2 SASEGT. The CDR3 nucleotides are TGTGCCAGCAGTGAACAGGTTTATAGCAATCAGCCCCAGCATTTT. The encoded protein is CASSEQVYSNQPQHF.

The chain has TRBV28 and TRBJ2-3, with 10 nucleotides matching TRBD1. Looked up from germline, CDR1 is MDHEN and CDR2 is SYDVKM. CDR3 size: 14 residues. V shed 7 bases and J 3 bases; nucleotides not matched to a gene: 4. The CDR3, as DNA: TGTGCCAGCACCCGGGACAGGGGAACAGATACGCAGTATTTT. Translating it yields CASTRDRGTDTQYF.

Notes on this clone: Other DNA sequences in this specimen translate into the identical CDR3. This chain joins TRBV2 and TRBJ1-3, with 7 bases that match TRBD1. V gave up 6 bases and J gave up 4 bases; unmatched junction bases: 3. There are 13 residues in the CDR3. Germline V gene sequence: CDR1 SNHLY, CDR2 FYNNEI. The CDR3 nucleotides are TGTGCCAGCAGACCGACAGGGGGAAACACCATATATTTT. Residues: CASRPTGGNTIYF.